This T cell receptor beta chain was sequenced in a study of neoadjuvant anti-PD-1 for oral cavity cancer. In the study overall: Nivolumab at 3 mg/kg was mostly given biweekly, three to four doses, pre-surgery. Patients without progression got a fourth dose around day 43.

This clone turned up a few times. CDR3 length: 15 amino acids. Germline CDR1 ENHRY, CDR2 SYGVKD. V lost 5 bases and J lost 2, with 15 bases in between. Most PBMC samples had 480 ng input DNA in six replicates. Produced via immunoSEQ multiplex PCR; TCRdb's table is partial and in-frame only. The sample has 16,000 or so clones, about 68% seen once. This clonotype was sampled from a person aged 40-85 years with oral cavity squamous cell carcinoma. The chain recombines TRBV10-3 with TRBJ2-5; D is tentatively TRBD1 or TRBD2 (5 bases each). The sample was PBMCs, taken before nivolumab (anti-PD-1) treatment. CDR3 region: CAISPVGTGQETQYF. The CDR3 nucleotides read TGTGCCATCAGTCCGGTCGGGACGGGACAAGAGACCCAGTACTTC.